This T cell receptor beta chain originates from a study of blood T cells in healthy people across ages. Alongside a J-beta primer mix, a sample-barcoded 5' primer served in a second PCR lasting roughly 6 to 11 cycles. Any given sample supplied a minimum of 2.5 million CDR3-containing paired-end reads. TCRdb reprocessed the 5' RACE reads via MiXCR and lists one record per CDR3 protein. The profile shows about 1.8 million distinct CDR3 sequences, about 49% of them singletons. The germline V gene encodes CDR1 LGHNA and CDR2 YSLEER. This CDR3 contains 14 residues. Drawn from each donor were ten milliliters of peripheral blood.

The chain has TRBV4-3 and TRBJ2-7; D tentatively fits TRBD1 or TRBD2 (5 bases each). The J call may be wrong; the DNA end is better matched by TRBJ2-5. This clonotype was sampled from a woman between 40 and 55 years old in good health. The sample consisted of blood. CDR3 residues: CASSLGAEVQTQYF. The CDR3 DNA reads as TGCGCCAGCAGCCTAGGGGCGGAGGTCCAGACCCAGTACTTC.